This T cell receptor beta chain was sequenced during a study of monozygotic twins with inflammatory bowel disease. Overall study findings and caveats: On the inverse Simpson index, IBD patients scored lower for TCRbeta diversity than healthy co-twins. No distinction between different T cell subtypes was possible.

As regards this clonotype: Antigen unknown.

The blood volume drawn from each donor was around 2.6 ml. Following a re-call of the 5' RACE reads, TCRdb has one entry per CDR3 protein and lacks DNA. Its table lists around 230,000 distinct CDR3 sequences. Sequenced sample: blood. The sequence was collected from a human donor with ulcerative colitis or Crohn's disease, or a healthy co-twin of an affected twin (not recorded which).

The CDR3 sequence: CASRQQGPASPLHF. V usage is TRBV6-1 and J usage is TRBJ1-6; TCRdb's D gene call, TRBD1, goes unchecked for lack of DNA. The CDR3 has 14 residues. Germline-derived CDR1 and CDR2 are MNHNS and SASEGT.